This entry lists 3 T cell receptor beta chains sequenced from one sample in a study of shared clonotypes between healthy human individuals. Measured with immunoSEQ multiplex PCR; TCRdb has only the in-frame clones, and not every one. In the table there are approximately 1.4 million clones, 95% to 99% of which are singletons. Sequencing was carried out using naive CD4+ T cells sorted from blood. The subset denotes: CD45RA+ positively selected. These receptors were taken from a man aged 30 to 45 in good health.

The chain uses TRBV27 and TRBJ2-1; 7 bases map to TRBD2. V lost 2 bases, J lost 4 bases, and 2 bases stayed unmatched. The CDR3 covers 14 residues. Germline values: CDR1 MNHEY, CDR2 SMNVEV (reference sequence). CDR3 bases: TGTGCCAGCAGTTTAAGGCGGGAGTACAATGAGCAGTTCTTC. It yields the protein CASSLRREYNEQFF.

Concerning this clone itself: Other DNA sequences in this sample translate to the same CDR3. The chain couples TRBV28 to TRBJ1-1; D is uncertain. CDR1 and CDR2 from the germline V gene are MDHEN and SYDVKM. The CDR3 totals 13 residues. V was cut by 3 bases and J by 1 base, with 6 bases left in between. Here the CDR3 reads CASSLRANTEAFF. The CDR3 DNA is TGTGCCAGCAGTTTGAGAGCGAACACTGAAGCTTTCTTT. Filled out from reference TRBV28 and TRBJ1-1, the complete variable domain reads DVKVTQSSRYLVKRTGEKVFLECVQDMDHENMFWYRQDPGLGLRLIYFSYDVKMKEKGDIPEGYSVSREKKERFSLILESASTNQTSMYLCASSLRANTEAFFGQGTRLTVV.

This clone was seen once. The gene calls are TRBV6-5 and TRBJ2-7, with D possibly called TRBD1 or TRBD2 (5 bases each). CDR1 and CDR2 from the germline V gene are MNHEY and SVGAGI. V was shortened by 11 bases and J by 4 bases, with 24 bases between the two germline ends. The CDR3 loop spans 15 amino acids. The CDR3 nucleotides read TGTGCCTCCAGCAGGGTCCTCGGTGGGGGTTACGAGCAGTACTTC. This codes for CASSRVLGGGYEQYF.